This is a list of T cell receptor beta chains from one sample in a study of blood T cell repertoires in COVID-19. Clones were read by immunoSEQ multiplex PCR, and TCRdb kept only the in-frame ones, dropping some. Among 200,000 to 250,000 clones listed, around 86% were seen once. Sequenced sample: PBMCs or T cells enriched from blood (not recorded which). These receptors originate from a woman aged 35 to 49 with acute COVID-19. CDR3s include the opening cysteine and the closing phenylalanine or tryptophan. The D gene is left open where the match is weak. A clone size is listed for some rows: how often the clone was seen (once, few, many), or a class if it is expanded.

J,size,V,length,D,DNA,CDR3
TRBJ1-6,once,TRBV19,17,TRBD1,TGTGCCAGTAGCCCAACCCGGGACAGGGGAGTAGGATCACCCCTCCACTTT,CASSPTRDRGVGSPLHF
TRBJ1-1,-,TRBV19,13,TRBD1,TGTGCCAGTAGCCAGGGGGTTGGGACTGAAGCTTTCTTT,CASSQGVGTEAFF
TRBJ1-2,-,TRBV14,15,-,TGTGCCAGCAGCCCCGCAGGAACCTTTAACGTCGGCTACACCTTC,CASSPAGTFNVGYTF
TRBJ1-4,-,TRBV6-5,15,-,TGTGCCAGCAGTTACTCGCCGGGAATAAATGAAAAACTGTTTTTT,CASSYSPGINEKLFF
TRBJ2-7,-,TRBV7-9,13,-,TGTGCCAGCGGAACCTCAGGGTCTCTCGAGCAGTACTTC,CASGTSGSLEQYF
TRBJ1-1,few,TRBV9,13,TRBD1,TGTGCCAGCACCCCACAGGGGACCGGGGAAGCTTTCTTT,CASTPQGTGEAFF
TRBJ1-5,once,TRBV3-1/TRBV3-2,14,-,TGTGCCAGCAGCGGTGGCAGGGATAGGCAGCCCCAGCATTTT,CASSGGRDRQPQHF
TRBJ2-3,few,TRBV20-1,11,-,TGCAGTGCTACGACAGCAGATACGCAGTATTTT,CSATTADTQYF
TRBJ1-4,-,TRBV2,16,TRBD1,TGTGCCAGCAGAAGGGACAGGGGAGCAACTAATGAAAAACTGTTTTTT,CASRRDRGATNEKLFF
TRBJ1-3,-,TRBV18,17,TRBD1,TGTGCCAGCTCACCCCTCGGGACAGGGGGTAATGGAAACACCATATATTTT,CASSPLGTGGNGNTIYF
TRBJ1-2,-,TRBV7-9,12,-,TGTGCCAGCAGCTTAGGGGAGGGTGGCTACACCTTC,CASSLGEGGYTF
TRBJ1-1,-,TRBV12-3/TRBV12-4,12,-,TGTGCCAGCAGATTCAGGGACACTGAAGCTTTCTTT,CASRFRDTEAFF
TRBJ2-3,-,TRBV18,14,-,TGTGCCAGCTCACCGGGCAGGGGCACAGATACGCAGTATTTT,CASSPGRGTDTQYF
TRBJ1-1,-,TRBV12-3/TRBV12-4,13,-,TGTGCCAGCAGTTTTTTCAGAAACACTGAAGCTTTCTTT,CASSFFRNTEAFF
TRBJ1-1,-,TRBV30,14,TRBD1,TGTGCACCCGAGGGCCCGGGACAGGGCGTTGAAGCTTTCTTT,CAPEGPGQGVEAFF
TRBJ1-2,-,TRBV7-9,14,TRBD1,TGTGCCAGCAGCTTGCAGGGGGCTCTTCGCGGCTACACCTTC,CASSLQGALRGYTF
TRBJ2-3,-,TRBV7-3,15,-,TGTGCCAGCAGCCAGAGCGGGCAGGCCACAGATACGCAGTATTTT,CASSQSGQATDTQYF
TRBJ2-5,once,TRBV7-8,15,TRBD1,TGTGCCAGCAGCTCCACAGGGGGTTTCGTAGAGACCCAGTACTTC,CASSSTGGFVETQYF
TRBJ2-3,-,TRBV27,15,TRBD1,TGTGCCAGCAGCGGACAGGGGCCACTAATGGATACGCAGTATTTT,CASSGQGPLMDTQYF
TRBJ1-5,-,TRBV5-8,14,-,TGTGCCAGCAGGGCGGGGTTCAGCAATCAGCCCCAGCATTTT,CASRAGFSNQPQHF
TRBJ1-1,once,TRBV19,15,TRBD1,TGTGCCAGTAGGCCGCCCGACAGGGTTCGGACTGAAGCTTTCTTT,CASRPPDRVRTEAFF
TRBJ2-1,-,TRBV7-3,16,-,TGTGCCAGCAGCCTCGCGGGCAGCGAGTATTACAATGAGCAGTTCTTC,CASSLAGSEYYNEQFF
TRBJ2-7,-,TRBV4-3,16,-,TGCGCCAGCAGCCAAGTTTGGGGGGAAACCTCCTACGAGCAGTACTTC,CASSQVWGETSYEQYF
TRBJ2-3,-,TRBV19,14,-,TGTGCCAGTAACATCGGAGGGCGCACAGATACGCAGTATTTT,CASNIGGRTDTQYF
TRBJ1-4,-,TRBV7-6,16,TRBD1,TGTGCCAGCAGCTTAGGCAGGGGGAGAACTAATGAAAAACTGTTTTTT,CASSLGRGRTNEKLFF
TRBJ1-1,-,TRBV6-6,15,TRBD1,TGTGCCAGCCGCAGGGGACAGGAGTTGAACACTGAAGCTTTCTTT,CASRRGQELNTEAFF
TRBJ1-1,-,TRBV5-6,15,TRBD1,TGTGCCAGCAGCGCGCCTGGGACAGGGAGGAGAGAAGCTTTCTTT,CASSAPGTGRREAFF
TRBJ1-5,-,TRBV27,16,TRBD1,TGTGCCAGCAGTTTATCCGGACAGGCCGTAAATCAGCCCCAGCATTTT,CASSLSGQAVNQPQHF